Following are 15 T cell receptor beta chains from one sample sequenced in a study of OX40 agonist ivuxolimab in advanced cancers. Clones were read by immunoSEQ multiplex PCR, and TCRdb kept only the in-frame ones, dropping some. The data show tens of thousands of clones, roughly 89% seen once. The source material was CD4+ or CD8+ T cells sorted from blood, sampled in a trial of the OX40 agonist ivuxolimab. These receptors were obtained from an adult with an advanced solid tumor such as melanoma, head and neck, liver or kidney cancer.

The CDR3: CASSPQGGVQETQYF. In DNA form, the CDR3 reads TGTGCCAGCAGCCCTCAGGGGGGGGTCCAAGAGACCCAGTACTTC. J is TRBJ2-5 and V is TRBV5-4; perhaps D is TRBD1 or TRBD2 (7 bases each). V was pared by 4 bases and J by 1 base, with 14 bases between. In germline, CDR1 is SGHNT, CDR2 YYREEE (reference sequence). The CDR3 has 15 residues.

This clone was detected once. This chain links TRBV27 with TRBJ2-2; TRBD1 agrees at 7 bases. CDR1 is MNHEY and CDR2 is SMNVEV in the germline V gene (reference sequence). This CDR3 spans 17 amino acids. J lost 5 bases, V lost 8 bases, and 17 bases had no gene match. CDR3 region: CASQTSKGGRHTGELFF. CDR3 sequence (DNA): TGTGCCAGCCAGACCTCCAAAGGGGGCCGACATACCGGGGAGCTGTTTTTT.

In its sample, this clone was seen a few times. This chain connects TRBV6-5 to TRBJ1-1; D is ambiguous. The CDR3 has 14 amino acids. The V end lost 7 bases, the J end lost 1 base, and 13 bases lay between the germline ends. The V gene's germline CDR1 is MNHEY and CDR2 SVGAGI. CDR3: CASNTKSGNTEAFF. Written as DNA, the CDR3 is TGTGCCAGCAACACAAAATCAGGGAACACTGAAGCTTTCTTT.

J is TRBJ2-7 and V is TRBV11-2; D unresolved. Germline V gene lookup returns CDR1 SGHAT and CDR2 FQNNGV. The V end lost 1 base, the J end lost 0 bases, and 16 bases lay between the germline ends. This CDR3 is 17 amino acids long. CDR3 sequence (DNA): TGTGCCAGCAGCTTAGTGGTTCGCTTAAGGACCTCCTACGAGCAGTACTTC. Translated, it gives CASSLVVRLRTSYEQYF.

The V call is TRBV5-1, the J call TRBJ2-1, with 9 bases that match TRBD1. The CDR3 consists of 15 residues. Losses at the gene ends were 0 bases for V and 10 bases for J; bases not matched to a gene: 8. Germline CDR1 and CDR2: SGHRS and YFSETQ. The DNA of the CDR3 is TGCGCCAGCAGCTTGGCCGGGACAGGGATCGGGGAGCAGTTCTTC. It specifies CASSLAGTGIGEQFF.

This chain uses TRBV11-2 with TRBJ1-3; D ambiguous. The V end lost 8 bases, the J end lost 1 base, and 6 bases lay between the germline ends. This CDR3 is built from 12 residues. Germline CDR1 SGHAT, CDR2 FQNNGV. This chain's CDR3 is CASGFSGNTIYF. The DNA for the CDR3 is TGTGCCAGCGGATTTTCTGGAAACACCATATATTTT.

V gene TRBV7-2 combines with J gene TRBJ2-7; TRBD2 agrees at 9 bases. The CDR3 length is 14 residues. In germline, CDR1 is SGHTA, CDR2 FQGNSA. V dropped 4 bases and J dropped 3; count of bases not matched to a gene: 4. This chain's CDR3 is CASSSSGVNYEQYF. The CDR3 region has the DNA TGTGCCAGCAGCTCTAGCGGGGTGAACTACGAGCAGTACTTC.

CDR3 protein: CSVAPDASYEQYF. DNA of the CDR3: TGCAGCGTTGCCCCGGACGCCTCCTACGAGCAGTACTTC. The rearrangement links TRBV29-1 to TRBJ2-7; D gene uncertain. Germline V gene data show CDR1 as SQVTM and CDR2 as ANQGSEA. V was pared by 4 bases and J by 0 bases, with 10 bases between. This CDR3 is built from 13 residues.

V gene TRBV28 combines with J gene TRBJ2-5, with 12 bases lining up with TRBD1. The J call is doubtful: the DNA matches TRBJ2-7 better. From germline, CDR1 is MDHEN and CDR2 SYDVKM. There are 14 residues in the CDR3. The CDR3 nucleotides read TGTGCCAGCAGTGCCCCGGGACAGGGGGCCGAGCAGTACTTC. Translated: CASSAPGQGAEQYF.

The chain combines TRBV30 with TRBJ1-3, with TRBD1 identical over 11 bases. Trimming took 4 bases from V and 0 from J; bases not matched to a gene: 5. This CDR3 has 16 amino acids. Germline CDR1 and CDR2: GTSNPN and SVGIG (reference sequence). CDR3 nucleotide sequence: TGTGCCTGGACCCCCGGGACAGGGGGCTCTGGAAACACCATATATTTT. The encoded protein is CAWTPGTGGSGNTIYF.

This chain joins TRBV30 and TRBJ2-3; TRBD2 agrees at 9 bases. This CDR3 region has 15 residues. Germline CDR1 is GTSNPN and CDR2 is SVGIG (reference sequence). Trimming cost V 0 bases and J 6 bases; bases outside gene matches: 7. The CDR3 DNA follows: TGTGCCTGGAGTGTACTAGCGGGTACCGGGGATACGCAGTATTTT. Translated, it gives CAWSVLAGTGDTQYF.

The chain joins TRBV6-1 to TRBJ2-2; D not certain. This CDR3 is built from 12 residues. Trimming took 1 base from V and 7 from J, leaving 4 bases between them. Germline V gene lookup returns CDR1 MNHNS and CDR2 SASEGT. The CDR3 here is CASSEGHGELFF. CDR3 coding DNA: TGTGCCAGCAGTGAAGGCCACGGGGAGCTGTTTTTT.

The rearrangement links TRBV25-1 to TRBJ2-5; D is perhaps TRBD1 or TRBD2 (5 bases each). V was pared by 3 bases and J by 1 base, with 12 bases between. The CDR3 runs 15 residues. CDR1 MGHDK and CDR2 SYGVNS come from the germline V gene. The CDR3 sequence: CASSEPTGPQETQYF. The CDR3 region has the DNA TGTGCCAGCAGTGAGCCCACGGGACCCCAAGAGACCCAGTACTTC.

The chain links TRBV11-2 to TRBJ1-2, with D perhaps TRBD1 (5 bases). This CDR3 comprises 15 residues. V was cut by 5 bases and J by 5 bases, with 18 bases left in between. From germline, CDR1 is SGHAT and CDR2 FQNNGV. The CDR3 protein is CASSPAPTDRYGYTF. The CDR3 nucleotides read TGTGCCAGCAGCCCAGCTCCAACCGACAGATATGGCTACACCTTC.

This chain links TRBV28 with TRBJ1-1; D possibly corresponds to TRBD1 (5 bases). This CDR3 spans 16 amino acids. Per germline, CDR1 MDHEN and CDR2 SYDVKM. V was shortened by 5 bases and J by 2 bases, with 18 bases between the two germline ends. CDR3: CASSPYLQGLNTEAFF. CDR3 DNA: TGTGCCAGCAGTCCATACCTCCAGGGACTAAACACTGAAGCTTTCTTT.